This entry describes one TCR beta chain. The antigen remains unidentified. Germline V gene lookup returns CDR1 LNHNV and CDR2 YYDKDF (reference sequence). Losses at the gene ends were 0 bases for V and 4 bases for J; bases not matched to a gene: 3. The CDR3 totals 16 residues. Sequencing was at survey level. The data were produced by immunoSEQ multiplex PCR, yet TCRdb's version contains in-frame clones alone and is incomplete. The sample includes 30,000 or so clones, roughly 75% of them seen just once. The data originate from a study of STAT5B mutations in CD4+ large granular lymphocyte leukemia. Study background: Among healthy controls, a particular HLA allele went with more CDR3 'QG' motifs. Study results and limitations: Less than 30% of private leukemic clonotypes occurred rarely in other patients' non-leukemic repertoires.

The source material was CD4+ T cells from blood buffy coats. The chain has TRBV15 and TRBJ2-7; 13 bases match TRBD2. The clonotype originates from a human donor in good health. Here the CDR3 DNA reads TGTGCCACCAGCAGAGATGGGGGACTAGCGGGATACGAGCAGTACTTC. This gives the protein CATSRDGGLAGYEQYF.